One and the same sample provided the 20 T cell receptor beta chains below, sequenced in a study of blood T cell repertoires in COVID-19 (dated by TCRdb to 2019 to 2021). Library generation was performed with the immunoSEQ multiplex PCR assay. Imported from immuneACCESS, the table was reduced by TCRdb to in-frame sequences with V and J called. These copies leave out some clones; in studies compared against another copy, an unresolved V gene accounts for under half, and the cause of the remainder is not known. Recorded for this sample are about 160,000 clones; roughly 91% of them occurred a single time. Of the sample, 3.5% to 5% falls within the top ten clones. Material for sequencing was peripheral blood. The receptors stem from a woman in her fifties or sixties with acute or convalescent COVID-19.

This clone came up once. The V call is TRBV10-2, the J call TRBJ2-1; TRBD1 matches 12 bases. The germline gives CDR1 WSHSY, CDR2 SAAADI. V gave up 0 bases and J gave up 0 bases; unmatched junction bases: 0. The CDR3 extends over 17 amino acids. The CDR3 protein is CASSESGQGASYNEQFF. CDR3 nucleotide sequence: TGCGCCAGCAGTGAGTCGGGACAGGGGGCCTCCTACAATGAGCAGTTCTTC.

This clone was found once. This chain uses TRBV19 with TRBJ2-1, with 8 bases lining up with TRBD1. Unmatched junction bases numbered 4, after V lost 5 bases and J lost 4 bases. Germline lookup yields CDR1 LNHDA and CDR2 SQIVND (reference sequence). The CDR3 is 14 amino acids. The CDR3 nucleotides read TGTGCCAGTAGTCCACAGGGGGGATACAATGAGCAGTTCTTC. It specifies CASSPQGGYNEQFF.

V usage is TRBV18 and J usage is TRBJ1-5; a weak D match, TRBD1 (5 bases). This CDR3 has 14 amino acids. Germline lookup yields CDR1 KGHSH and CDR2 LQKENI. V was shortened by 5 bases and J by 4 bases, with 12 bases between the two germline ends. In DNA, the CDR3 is TGTGCCAGCTCATCTAATGGGGCAAATCAGCCCCAGCATTTT. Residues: CASSSNGANQPQHF.

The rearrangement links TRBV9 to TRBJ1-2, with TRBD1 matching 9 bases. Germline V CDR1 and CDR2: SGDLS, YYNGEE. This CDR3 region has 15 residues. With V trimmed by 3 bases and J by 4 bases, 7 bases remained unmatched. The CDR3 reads CASSAPGQGIYGYTF. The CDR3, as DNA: TGTGCCAGCAGCGCACCGGGACAGGGAATCTATGGCTACACCTTC.

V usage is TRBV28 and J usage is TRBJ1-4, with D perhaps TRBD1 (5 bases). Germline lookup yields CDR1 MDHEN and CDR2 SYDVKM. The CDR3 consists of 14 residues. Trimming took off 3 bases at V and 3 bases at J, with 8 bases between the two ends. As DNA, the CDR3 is TGTGCCAGCAGTTTCTCAGGGCCTAATGAAAAACTGTTTTTT. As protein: CASSFSGPNEKLFF.

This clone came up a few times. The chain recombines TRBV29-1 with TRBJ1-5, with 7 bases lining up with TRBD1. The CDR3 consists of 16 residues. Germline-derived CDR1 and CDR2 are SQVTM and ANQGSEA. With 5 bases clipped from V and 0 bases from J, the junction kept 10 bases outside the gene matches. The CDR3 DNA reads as TGCAGCGTTACGTCCCGGGACAGAATTAGCAATCAGCCCCAGCATTTT. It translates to CSVTSRDRISNQPQHF.

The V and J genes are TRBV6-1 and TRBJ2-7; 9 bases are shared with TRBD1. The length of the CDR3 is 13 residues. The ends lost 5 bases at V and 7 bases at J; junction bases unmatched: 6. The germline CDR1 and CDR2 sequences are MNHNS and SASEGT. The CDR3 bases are TGTGCCAGCAGTTCCTTGACAGGGGGGGAGCAGTACTTC. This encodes CASSSLTGGEQYF.

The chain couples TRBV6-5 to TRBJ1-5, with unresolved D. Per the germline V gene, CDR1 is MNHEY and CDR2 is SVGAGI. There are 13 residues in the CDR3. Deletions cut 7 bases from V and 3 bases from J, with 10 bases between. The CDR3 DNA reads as TGTGCCAGCAAACAGACCAACAATCAGCCCCAGCATTTT. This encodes CASKQTNNQPQHF.

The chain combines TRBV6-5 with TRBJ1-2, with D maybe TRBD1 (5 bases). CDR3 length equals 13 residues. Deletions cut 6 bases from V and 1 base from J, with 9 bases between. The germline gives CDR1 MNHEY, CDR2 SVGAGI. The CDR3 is CASSWGYNYGYTF. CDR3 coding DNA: TGTGCCAGCAGCTGGGGCTATAACTATGGCTACACCTTC.

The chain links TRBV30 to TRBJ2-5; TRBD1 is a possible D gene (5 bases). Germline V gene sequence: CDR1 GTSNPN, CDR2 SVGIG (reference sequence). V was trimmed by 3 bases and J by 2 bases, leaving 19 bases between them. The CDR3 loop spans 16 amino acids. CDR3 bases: TGTGCCTGGAGCTCGGGCCTCTGGGGCACTCAAGAGACCCAGTACTTC. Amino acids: CAWSSGLWGTQETQYF.

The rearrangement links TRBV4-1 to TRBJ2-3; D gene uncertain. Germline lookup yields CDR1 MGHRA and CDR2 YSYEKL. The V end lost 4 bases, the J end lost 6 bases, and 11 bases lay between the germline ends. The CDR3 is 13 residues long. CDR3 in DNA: TGCGCCAGCAGCCTCGACCTGAGGGATACGCAGTATTTT. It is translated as CASSLDLRDTQYF.

The CDR3 DNA reads as TGTGCCAGCAGCTCCCGGGACAGTAACGGGGAATTAACAGATACGCAGTATTTT. As protein: CASSSRDSNGELTDTQYF. The chain joins TRBV11-3 to TRBJ2-3; 7 positions match TRBD1. The V segment lost 4 bases and the J segment 3 bases; nucleotides outside the gene matches: 16. Germline V gene data show CDR1 as SGHNT and CDR2 as YENEEA. The CDR3 consists of 18 residues.

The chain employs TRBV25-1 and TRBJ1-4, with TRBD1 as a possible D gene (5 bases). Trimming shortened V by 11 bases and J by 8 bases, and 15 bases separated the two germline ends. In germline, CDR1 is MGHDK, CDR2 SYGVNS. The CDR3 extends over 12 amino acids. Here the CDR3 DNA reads TGTGCCGCTCGGTCAGGGAGGGAAAAACTGTTTTTT. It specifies CAARSGREKLFF.

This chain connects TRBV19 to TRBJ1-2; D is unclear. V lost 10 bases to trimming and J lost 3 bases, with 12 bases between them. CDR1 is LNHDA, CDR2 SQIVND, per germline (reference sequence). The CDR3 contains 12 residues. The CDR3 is CATIDTHYGYTF. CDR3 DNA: TGTGCCACTATAGACACGCACTATGGCTACACCTTC.

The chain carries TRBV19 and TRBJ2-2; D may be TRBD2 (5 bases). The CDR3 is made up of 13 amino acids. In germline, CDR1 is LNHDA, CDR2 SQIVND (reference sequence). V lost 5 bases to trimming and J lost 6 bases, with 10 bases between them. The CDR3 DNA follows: TGTGCCAGTAGTTTTAAGAGGGCCGGGGAGCTGTTTTTT. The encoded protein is CASSFKRAGELFF. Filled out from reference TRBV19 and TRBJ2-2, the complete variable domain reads DGGITQSPKYLFRKEGQNVTLSCEQNLNHDAMYWYRQDPGQGLRLIYYSQIVNDFQKGDIAEGYSVSREKKESFPLTVTSAQKNPTAFYLCASSFKRAGELFFGEGSRLTVL.

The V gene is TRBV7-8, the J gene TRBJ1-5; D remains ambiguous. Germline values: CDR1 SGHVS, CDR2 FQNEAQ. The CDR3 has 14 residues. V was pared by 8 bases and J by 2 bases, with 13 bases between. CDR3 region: CASAWEGGNQPQHF. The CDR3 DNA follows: TGTGCCAGCGCTTGGGAGGGAGGCAATCAGCCCCAGCATTTT.

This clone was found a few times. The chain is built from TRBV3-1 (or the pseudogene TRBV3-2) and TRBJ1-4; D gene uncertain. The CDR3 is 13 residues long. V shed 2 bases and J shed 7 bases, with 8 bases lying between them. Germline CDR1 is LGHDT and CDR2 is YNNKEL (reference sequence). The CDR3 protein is CASSQQVGEKLFF. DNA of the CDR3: TGTGCCAGCAGCCAACAGGTTGGTGAAAAACTGTTTTTT.

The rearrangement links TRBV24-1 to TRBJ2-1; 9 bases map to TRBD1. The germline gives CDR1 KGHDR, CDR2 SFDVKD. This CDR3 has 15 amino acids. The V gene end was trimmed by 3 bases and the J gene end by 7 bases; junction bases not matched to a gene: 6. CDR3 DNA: TGTGCCACCAGTGATCCTGGACAGGGGTGGAATGAGCAGTTCTTC. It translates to CATSDPGQGWNEQFF.

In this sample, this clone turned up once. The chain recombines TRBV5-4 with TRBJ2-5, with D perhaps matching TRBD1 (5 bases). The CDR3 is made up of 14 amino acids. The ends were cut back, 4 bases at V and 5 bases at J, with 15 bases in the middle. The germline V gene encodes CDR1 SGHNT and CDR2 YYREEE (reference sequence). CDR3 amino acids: CASSLRQTPETQYF. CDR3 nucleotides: TGTGCCAGCAGCCTACGACAGACCCCGGAGACCCAGTACTTC.

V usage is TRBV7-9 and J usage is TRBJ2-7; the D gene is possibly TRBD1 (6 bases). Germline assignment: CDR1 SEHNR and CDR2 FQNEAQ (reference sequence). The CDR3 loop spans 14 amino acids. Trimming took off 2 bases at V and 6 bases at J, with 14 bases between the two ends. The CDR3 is CASSLTSDSSEQYF. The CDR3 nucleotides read TGTGCCAGCAGCTTAACATCGGACAGTTCCGAGCAGTACTTC.